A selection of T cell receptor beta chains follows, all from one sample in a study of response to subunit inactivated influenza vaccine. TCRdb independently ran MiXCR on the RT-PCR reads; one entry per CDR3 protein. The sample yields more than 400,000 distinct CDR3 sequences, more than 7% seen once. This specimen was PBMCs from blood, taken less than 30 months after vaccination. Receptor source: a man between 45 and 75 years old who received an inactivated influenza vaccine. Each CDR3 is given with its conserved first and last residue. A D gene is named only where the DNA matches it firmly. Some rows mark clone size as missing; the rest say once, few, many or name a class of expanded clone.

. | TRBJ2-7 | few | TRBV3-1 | CASSPRRGGSSSEQYF | TGTGCCAGCAGCCCCCGCAGAGGGGGGTCCTCCTCCGAGCAGTACTTC
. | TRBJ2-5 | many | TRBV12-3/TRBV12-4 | CASRGLYETQYF | TGTGCCAGCAGAGGGTTGTACGAGACCCAGTACTTC
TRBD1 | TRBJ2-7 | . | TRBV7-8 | CASSLAQGAGEQYF | TGTGCCAGCAGCCTGGCACAGGGGGCAGGCGAGCAGTACTTC
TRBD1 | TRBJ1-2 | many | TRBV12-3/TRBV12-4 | CASSPGQGGGYTF | TGTGCCAGCAGCCCAGGACAGGGAGGCGGCTACACCTTC
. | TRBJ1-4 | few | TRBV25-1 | CASSVQGGEKLFF | TGTGCCAGCAGTGTACAGGGAGGTGAAAAACTGTTTTTT
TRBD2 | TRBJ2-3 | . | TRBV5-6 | CASSLGVSGRYTQYF | TGTGCCAGCAGCTTGGGAGTTAGCGGGAGGTATACGCAGTATTTT
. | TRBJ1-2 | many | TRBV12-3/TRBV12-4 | CASSLGGTNYGYTF | TGTGCCAGCAGTTTGGGGGGAACTAACTATGGCTACACCTTC
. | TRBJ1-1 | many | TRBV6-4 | CASSESRLNTEAFF | TGTGCCAGCAGTGAGAGTCGACTGAACACTGAAGCTTTCTTT
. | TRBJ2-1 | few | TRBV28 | CASSPLQGFEQFF | TGTGCCAGCAGTCCATTACAGGGATTTGAGCAGTTCTTC
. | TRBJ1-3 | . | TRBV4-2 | CASRGHGNTIYF | TGTGCCAGCAGGGGGCACGGAAACACCATATATTTT
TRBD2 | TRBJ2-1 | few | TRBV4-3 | CASSQDLASGYNEQFF | TGCGCCAGCAGCCAAGATCTTGCTAGCGGATACAATGAGCAGTTCTTC
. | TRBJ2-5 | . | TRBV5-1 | CASSLLSGVSSQYF | TGCGCCAGCAGCTTATTATCTGGCGTGTCGTCCCAGTACTTC
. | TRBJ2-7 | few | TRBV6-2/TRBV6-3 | CASSYSIGFYEQYF | TGTGCCAGCAGTTACTCAATCGGATTTTACGAGCAGTACTTC
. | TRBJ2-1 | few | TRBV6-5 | CASSYTGSVYEQFF | TGTGCCAGCAGTTACACGGGGAGTGTTTATGAGCAGTTCTTC
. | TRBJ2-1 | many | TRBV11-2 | CASSLAPPYNEQFF | TGTGCCAGCAGCTTAGCCCCGCCCTACAATGAGCAGTTCTTC
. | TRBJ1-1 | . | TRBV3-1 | CASSQDGTTEAFF | TGTGCCAGCAGCCAAGATGGAACCACTGAAGCTTTCTTT
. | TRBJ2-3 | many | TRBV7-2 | CASSTQVTDTQYF | TGTGCCAGCAGCACACAGGTCACAGATACGCAGTATTTT
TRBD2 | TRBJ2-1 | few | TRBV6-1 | CASSSPGLAGNEQFF | TGTGCCAGCAGTAGTCCGGGACTAGCGGGGAATGAGCAGTTCTTC
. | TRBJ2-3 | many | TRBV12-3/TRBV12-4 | CASRPSGITTSDTQYF | TGTGCCAGCAGACCCTCGGGGATCACTACTTCAGATACGCAGTATTTT
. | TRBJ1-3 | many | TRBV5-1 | CASSLWHSGNTIYF | TGCGCCAGCAGCTTGTGGCACTCTGGAAACACCATATATTTT
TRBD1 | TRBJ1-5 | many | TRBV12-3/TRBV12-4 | CASSSTGGGNQPQHF | TGTGCCAGCAGTTCCACAGGGGGCGGCAATCAGCCCCAGCATTTT
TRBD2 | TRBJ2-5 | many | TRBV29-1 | CSVGTPGGRETQYF | TGCAGCGTTGGCACTCCGGGGGGACGGGAGACCCAGTACTTC
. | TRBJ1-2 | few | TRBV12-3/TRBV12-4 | CASRWGGGYGYTF | TGTGCCAGCAGATGGGGAGGTGGCTATGGCTACACCTTC
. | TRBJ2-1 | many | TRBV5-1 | CASSLEVTYNEQFF | TGCGCCAGCAGCTTGGAGGTTACATACAATGAGCAGTTCTTC
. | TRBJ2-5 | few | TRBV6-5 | CASSSRPLETQYF | TGTGCCAGCAGTTCGAGGCCGTTAGAGACCCAGTACTTC
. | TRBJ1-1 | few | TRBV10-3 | CAISERPQGAFF | TGTGCCATCAGCGAACGGCCGCAGGGAGCTTTCTTT
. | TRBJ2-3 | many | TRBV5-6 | CASSLGPGADTQYF | TGTGCCAGCAGCTTGGGGCCAGGGGCGGATACGCAGTATTTT
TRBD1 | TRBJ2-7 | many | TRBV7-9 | CASSSPSTGAYEQYF | TGTGCCAGCAGCTCCCCCTCGACAGGGGCCTACGAGCAGTACTTC
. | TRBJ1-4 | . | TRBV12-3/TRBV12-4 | CASSVGSEKLFF | TGTGCCAGCAGTGTCGGGTCTGAAAAACTGTTTTTT
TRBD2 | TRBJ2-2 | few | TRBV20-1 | CSANRGGRANTGELFF | TGCAGTGCTAATCGGGGGGGACGTGCGAACACCGGGGAGCTGTTTTTT
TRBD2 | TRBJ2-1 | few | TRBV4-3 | CASSQAPGGGFHDEQFF | TGCGCCAGCAGCCAAGCCCCGGGCGGGGGGTTCCACGATGAGCAGTTCTTC
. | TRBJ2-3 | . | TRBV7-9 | CASSFYIGRSTDTQYF | TGTGCCAGCAGCTTTTATATAGGGCGGAGCACAGATACGCAGTATTTT
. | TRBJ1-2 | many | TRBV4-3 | CASSQRRNYGYTF | TGCGCCAGCAGCCAACGCAGGAACTATGGCTACACCTTC
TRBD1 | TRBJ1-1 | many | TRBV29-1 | CSAGQGGNTEAFF | TGCAGCGCCGGACAGGGAGGGAACACTGAAGCTTTCTTT
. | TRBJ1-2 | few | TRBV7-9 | CASHRDTAYGYTF | TGTGCCAGCCACCGGGACACAGCCTATGGCTACACCTTC
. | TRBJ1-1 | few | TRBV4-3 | CASSQGGTNEAFF | TGCGCCAGCAGCCAAGGGGGGACAAATGAAGCTTTCTTT
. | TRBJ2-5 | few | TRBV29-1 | CSVESGRVDQETQYF | TGCAGCGTTGAATCGGGCAGGGTGGACCAAGAGACCCAGTACTTC
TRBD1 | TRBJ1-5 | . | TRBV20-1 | CSARGRLQGANQPQHF | TGCAGTGCTAGAGGCCGTTTGCAGGGGGCAAATCAGCCCCAGCATTTT
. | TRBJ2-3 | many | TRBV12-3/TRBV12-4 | CASSPLGVAVSTDTQYF | TGTGCCAGCAGTCCTCTAGGGGTAGCGGTTAGCACAGATACGCAGTATTTT
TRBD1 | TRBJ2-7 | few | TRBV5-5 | CASSSNPGQGAYEQYF | TGTGCCAGCAGCTCAAACCCGGGACAGGGAGCCTACGAGCAGTACTTC
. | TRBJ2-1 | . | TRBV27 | CASSLTVLATYDEQFF | TGTGCCAGCAGTTTAACGGTGCTAGCGACTTATGATGAGCAGTTCTTC
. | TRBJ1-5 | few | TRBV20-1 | CSGNTGNQPQHF | TGCAGTGGCAATACAGGGAATCAGCCCCAGCATTTT
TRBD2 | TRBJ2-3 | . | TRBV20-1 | CSAGGGLAGGSSTDTQYF | TGCAGTGCAGGGGGCGGACTAGCGGGAGGGTCTAGCACAGATACGCAGTATTTT
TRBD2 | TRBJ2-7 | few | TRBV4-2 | CASSQETGTSGGFEQYF | TGTGCCAGCAGCCAAGAGACTGGGACTAGCGGCGGCTTCGAGCAGTACTTC